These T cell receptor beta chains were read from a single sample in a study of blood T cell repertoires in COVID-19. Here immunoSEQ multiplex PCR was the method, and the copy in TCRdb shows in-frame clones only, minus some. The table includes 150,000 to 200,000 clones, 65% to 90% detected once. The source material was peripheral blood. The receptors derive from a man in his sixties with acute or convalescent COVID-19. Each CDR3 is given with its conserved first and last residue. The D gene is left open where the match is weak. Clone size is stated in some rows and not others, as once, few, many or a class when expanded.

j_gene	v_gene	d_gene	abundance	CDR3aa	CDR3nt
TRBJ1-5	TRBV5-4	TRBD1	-	CASSFGTGTSNQPQHF	TGTGCCAGCAGCTTCGGGACAGGGACTAGCAATCAGCCCCAGCATTTT
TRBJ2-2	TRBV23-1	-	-	CASSPRDTSNGELFF	TGCGCCAGCAGTCCCCGGGACACGTCAAACGGGGAGCTGTTTTTT
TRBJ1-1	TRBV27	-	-	CASSSPGRLGGRNTEAFF	TGTGCCAGCAGTTCCCCCGGCAGGCTAGGAGGTCGGAACACTGAAGCTTTCTTT
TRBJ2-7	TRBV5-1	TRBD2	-	CASSVGLAGVLYEQYF	TGCGCCAGCAGCGTGGGACTAGCGGGAGTGTTGTACGAGCAGTACTTC
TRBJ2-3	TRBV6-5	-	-	CASIRWTSTDTQYF	TGTGCCAGCATTCGTTGGACTAGCACAGATACGCAGTATTTT
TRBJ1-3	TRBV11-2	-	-	CASSPGGSGNTIYF	TGTGCCAGCAGCCCCGGGGGGTCCGGAAACACCATATATTTT
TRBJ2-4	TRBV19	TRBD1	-	CASSSPGQVLENIQYF	TGTGCCAGTAGTAGCCCCGGACAGGTTCTAGAAAACATTCAGTACTTC
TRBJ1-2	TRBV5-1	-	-	CASSFSPPPTNYGYTF	TGCGCCAGCAGCTTCTCCCCACCCCCGACAAACTATGGCTACACCTTC
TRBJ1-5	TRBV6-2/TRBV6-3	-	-	CASSYSTTGQPQHF	TGTGCCAGCAGTTACTCAACGACTGGTCAGCCCCAGCATTTT
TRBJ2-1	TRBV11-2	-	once	CASSSRPGGPRNEQFF	TGTGCCAGCAGCTCGAGGCCCGGAGGGCCGAGGAATGAGCAGTTCTTC
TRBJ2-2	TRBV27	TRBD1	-	CASSRRDRSRELFF	TGTGCCAGCAGTCGCCGGGACAGGTCTAGGGAGCTGTTTTTT
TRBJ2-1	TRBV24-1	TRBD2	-	CATSDETSGDYNEQFF	TGTGCCACCAGTGACGAAACTAGCGGCGACTACAATGAGCAGTTCTTC
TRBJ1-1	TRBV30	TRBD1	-	CAWAQGMVTEAFF	TGTGCCTGGGCACAGGGGATGGTCACTGAAGCTTTCTTT
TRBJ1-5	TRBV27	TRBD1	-	CASRPGTGSNQPQHF	TGTGCCAGCAGGCCCGGGACAGGAAGCAATCAGCCCCAGCATTTT
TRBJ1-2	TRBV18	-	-	CASSPPQGSVGYTF	TGTGCCAGCTCACCACCCCAGGGGTCGGTTGGCTACACCTTC
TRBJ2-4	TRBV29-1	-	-	CSVMLAQGSIQYF	TGCAGCGTCATGTTGGCCCAGGGAAGCATTCAGTACTTC
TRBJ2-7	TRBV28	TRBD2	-	CASSFIRLAGHSYEQYF	TGTGCCAGCAGTTTTATTCGGCTAGCGGGCCACTCCTACGAGCAGTACTTC
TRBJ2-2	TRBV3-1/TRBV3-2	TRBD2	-	CASRRLAGAGELFF	TGTGCCAGCAGACGACTAGCGGGGGCCGGGGAGCTGTTTTTT
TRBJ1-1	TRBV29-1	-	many	CSSGANTEAFF	TGCAGCTCGGGGGCGAACACTGAAGCTTTCTTT
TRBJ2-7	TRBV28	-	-	CASNHQRTRESYEQYF	TGTGCCAGCAATCACCAGCGGACCCGGGAGTCCTACGAGCAGTACTTC
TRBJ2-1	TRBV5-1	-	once	CASRGVRESYNEQFF	TGCGCCAGCAGAGGAGTGAGGGAGAGCTACAATGAGCAGTTCTTC
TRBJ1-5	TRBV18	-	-	CASSPTRQVYNQPQHF	TGTGCCAGCTCACCGACCCGACAGGTCTACAATCAGCCCCAGCATTTT
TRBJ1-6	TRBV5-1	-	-	CASSLGAVAGGSPLHF	TGCGCCAGCAGCTTGGGAGCCGTGGCAGGTGGTTCACCCCTCCACTTT
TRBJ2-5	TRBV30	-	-	CAWSRQQETQYF	TGTGCCTGGAGCAGACAGCAAGAGACCCAGTACTTC
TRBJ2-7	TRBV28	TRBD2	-	CASSPGLAGKLGNEQYF	TGTGCCAGCAGTCCGGGACTAGCGGGAAAATTGGGAAACGAGCAGTACTTC
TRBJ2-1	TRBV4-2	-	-	CASSPGGTAADEQFF	TGTGCCAGCAGCCCAGGGGGGACAGCGGCCGATGAGCAGTTCTTC
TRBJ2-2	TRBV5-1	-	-	CASSFLETAITGELFF	TGCGCCAGCAGCTTTCTGGAGACAGCTATCACCGGGGAGCTGTTTTTT
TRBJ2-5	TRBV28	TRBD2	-	CASSFMSGRLTQYF	TGTGCCAGCAGTTTTATGAGCGGGAGATTGACCCAGTACTTC
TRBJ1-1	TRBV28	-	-	CASSSRGTEAFF	TGTGCCAGCAGTTCTCGGGGGACTGAAGCTTTCTTT
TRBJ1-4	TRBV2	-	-	CASSSGGANEKLFF	TGTGCCAGCAGTAGCGGGGGGGCTAATGAAAAACTGTTTTTT
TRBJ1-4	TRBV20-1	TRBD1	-	CSQGVGEKLFF	TGCAGTCAGGGGGTAGGGGAAAAACTGTTTTTT
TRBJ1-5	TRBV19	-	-	CASGTTPGQPQHF	TGTGCCAGCGGGACTACCCCGGGCCAGCCCCAGCATTTT
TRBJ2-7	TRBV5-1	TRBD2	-	CASSFTGGTYEQYF	TGCGCCAGCAGCTTCACGGGGGGTACCTACGAGCAGTACTTC
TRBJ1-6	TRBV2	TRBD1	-	CAGVARGDRNSPLHF	TGTGCCGGGGTGGCCAGGGGGGACAGAAATTCACCCCTCCACTTT
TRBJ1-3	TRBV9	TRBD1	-	CASSVGGTGGNTIYF	TGTGCCAGCAGCGTAGGTGGGACAGGGGGAAACACCATATATTTT
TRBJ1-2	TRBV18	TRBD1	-	CASSPGTGIRRGYTF	TGTGCCAGCTCGCCGGGGACAGGAATAAGACGTGGCTACACCTTC
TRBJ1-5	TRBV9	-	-	CASSVDGGSNQPQHF	TGTGCCAGCAGCGTAGACGGCGGTAGCAATCAGCCCCAGCATTTT
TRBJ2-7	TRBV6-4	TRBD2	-	CASSQIAGGSSYEQYF	TGTGCCAGCAGTCAAATAGCGGGAGGTAGCTCCTACGAGCAGTACTTC
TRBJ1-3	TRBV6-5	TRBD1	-	CASSRTPGQGNTIYF	TGTGCCAGCAGTCGAACCCCGGGACAGGGAAACACCATATATTTT
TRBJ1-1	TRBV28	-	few	CASSLWRTLDGTEAFF	TGTGCCAGCAGTTTATGGCGTACCCTAGATGGGACTGAAGCTTTCTTT
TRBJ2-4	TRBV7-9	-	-	CASSRGGGQVENIQYF	TGTGCCAGCAGCCGGGGGGGCGGACAGGTAGAAAACATTCAGTACTTC
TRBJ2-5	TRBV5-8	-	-	CASSLAGHSQETQYF	TGTGCCAGCAGCTTGGCGGGACATTCGCAAGAGACCCAGTACTTC
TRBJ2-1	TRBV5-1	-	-	CASTEVPYNEQFF	TGCGCCAGTACGGAGGTTCCCTACAATGAGCAGTTCTTC
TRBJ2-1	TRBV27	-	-	CASSWPEQFF	TGTGCCAGCAGTTGGCCTGAGCAGTTCTTC
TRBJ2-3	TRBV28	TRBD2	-	CASSSASGTRTQYF	TGTGCCAGCAGTTCGGCTAGCGGGACTCGAACGCAGTATTTT
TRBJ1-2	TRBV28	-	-	CASSLAAYGYTF	TGTGCCAGCAGTTTAGCGGCCTATGGCTACACCTTC